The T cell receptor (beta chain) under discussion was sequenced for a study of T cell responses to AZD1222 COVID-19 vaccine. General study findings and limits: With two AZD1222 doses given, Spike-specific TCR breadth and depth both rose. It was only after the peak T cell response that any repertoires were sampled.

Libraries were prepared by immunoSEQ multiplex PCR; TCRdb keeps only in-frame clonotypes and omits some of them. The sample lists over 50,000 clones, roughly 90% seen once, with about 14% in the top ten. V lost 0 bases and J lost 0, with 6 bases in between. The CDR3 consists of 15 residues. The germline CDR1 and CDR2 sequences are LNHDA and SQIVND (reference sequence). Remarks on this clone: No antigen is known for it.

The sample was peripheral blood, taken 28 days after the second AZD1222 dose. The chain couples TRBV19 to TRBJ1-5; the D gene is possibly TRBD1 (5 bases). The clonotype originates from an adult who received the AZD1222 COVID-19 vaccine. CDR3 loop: CASSIEGHSNQPQHF. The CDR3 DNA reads TGTGCCAGTAGTATAGAGGGGCATAGCAATCAGCCCCAGCATTTT.